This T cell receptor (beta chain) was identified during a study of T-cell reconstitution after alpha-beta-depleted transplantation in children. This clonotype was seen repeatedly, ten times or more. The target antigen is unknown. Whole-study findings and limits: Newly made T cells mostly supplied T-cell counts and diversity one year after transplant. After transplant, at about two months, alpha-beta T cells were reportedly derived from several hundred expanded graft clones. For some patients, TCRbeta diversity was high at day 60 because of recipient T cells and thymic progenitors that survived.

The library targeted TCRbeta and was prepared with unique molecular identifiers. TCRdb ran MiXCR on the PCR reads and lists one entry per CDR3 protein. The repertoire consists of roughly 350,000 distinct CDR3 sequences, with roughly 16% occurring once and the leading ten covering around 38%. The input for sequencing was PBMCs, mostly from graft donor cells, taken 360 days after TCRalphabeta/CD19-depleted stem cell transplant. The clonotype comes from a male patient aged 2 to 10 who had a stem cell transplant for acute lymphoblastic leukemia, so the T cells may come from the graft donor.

The CDR3 sequence: CASSLEVGRQGPGYTF. The CDR3 nucleotides read TGCGCCAGCAGCTTGGAGGTCGGGCGACAGGGGCCTGGCTACACCTTC. The chain carries TRBV5-1 and TRBJ1-2; TRBD1 agrees at 8 bases. The J segment lost 7 bases and the V segment lost 0 bases, leaving 11 bases of the junction unmatched. The germline CDR1 and CDR2 sequences are SGHRS and YFSETQ. The CDR3 has 16 residues.